This entry lists 30 T cell receptor beta chains sequenced from one sample in a study of CD8 T cells in Susac syndrome. About 0.45 to 1 ug RNA was reverse transcribed with random hexamers. TCRdb analysed the immunoSEQ multiplex PCR reads with MiXCR anew, one entry per CDR3 protein. The data contain about 120,000 distinct CDR3 sequences, 85% to 95% of them singletons. The sequenced sample was CD4+ T cells from PBMCs. These receptors all come from a human donor with multiple sclerosis.

The rearrangement joins TRBV30 to TRBJ2-5; a weak D match, TRBD2 (7 bases). The CDR3 is 15 amino acids. Germline loops: CDR1 GTSNPN, CDR2 SVGIG (reference sequence). V lost 8 bases, J lost 2 bases, and 21 bases lay in between. CDR3 in amino acids: CALNRGGARQETQYF. The DNA for the CDR3 is TGTGCCCTCAATCGTGGGGGGGCGCGACAAGAGACCCAGTACTTC.

The chain recombines TRBV18 with TRBJ2-1, with D possibly being TRBD2 (5 bases). The CDR3 totals 14 residues. Deletions cut 6 bases from V and 1 base from J, with 10 bases between. In germline, CDR1 is KGHSH, CDR2 LQKENI. CDR3 in DNA: TGTGCCAGCTCCCCAGGAGGATCCTACAATGAGCAGTTCTTC. It codes for CASSPGGSYNEQFF.

This clonotype has more than one count but fewer than ten. This chain connects TRBV7-2 to TRBJ2-7; D possibly uses TRBD1 or TRBD2 (6 bases each). CDR1 and CDR2 (germline): SGHTA, FQGNSA. Trimming shortened V by 4 bases and J by 3 bases, and 10 bases separated the two germline ends. The CDR3 has 13 residues. CDR3 amino acids: CASSSGGHYEQYF. In DNA form, the CDR3 reads TGTGCCAGCAGCTCCGGGGGCCACTACGAGCAGTACTTC.

The chain recombines TRBV10-3 with TRBJ1-5; unclear D gene. V was pared by 4 bases and J by 0 bases, with 7 bases between. The CDR3 runs 14 residues. CDR1 ENHRY and CDR2 SYGVKD come from the germline V gene. CDR3 bases: TGTGCCATCAGTGGGACGAATAGCAATCAGCCCCAGCATTTT. Residues: CAISGTNSNQPQHF.

The chain is built from TRBV4-2 and TRBJ2-6; D is possibly TRBD1 (6 bases). Germline-derived CDR1 and CDR2 are LGHNA and YNFKEQ. Trimming shortened V by 3 bases and J by 0 bases, and 12 bases separated the two germline ends. The CDR3 spans 17 residues. The CDR3 spells CASSQPGQYSGANVLTF. CDR3 nucleotides: TGTGCCAGCAGCCAGCCCGGACAGTACTCTGGGGCCAACGTCCTGACTTTC.

The chain has TRBV6-1 and TRBJ2-6; perhaps TRBD2 as D (5 bases). This CDR3 spans 17 amino acids. Trimming pared 4 bases from V and 0 bases from J, leaving 13 bases between. Germline V gene sequence: CDR1 MNHNS, CDR2 SASEGT. Here the CDR3 reads CASSAGKGDSGANVLTF. In DNA, the CDR3 is TGTGCCAGCAGTGCTGGAAAGGGAGACTCTGGGGCCAACGTCCTGACTTTC.

The V call is TRBV5-4, the J call TRBJ1-1; D not resolved. The V end was cut by 2 bases, the J end by 1 base, with 6 bases between. The CDR3 length is 13 residues. Germline assignment: CDR1 SGHNT and CDR2 YYREEE (reference sequence). The CDR3 DNA sequence: TGTGCCAGCAGCTTTATGGGGAACACTGAAGCTTTCTTT. Protein sequence: CASSFMGNTEAFF.

The chain is built from TRBV2 and TRBJ1-2; TRBD1 aligns across 8 bases. Germline V gene lookup returns CDR1 SNHLY and CDR2 FYNNEI. Trimming removed 7 bases from V and 8 bases from J; junction bases left unmatched: 12. The CDR3 has 14 amino acids. The CDR3: CASISPGGHSGYTF. CDR3 nucleotides: TGTGCCAGCATTTCGCCAGGGGGCCACTCAGGCTACACCTTC.

V usage is TRBV19 and J usage is TRBJ1-1; the D is unclear. The CDR3 sequence is 14 residues long. The V gene's germline CDR1 is LNHDA and CDR2 SQIVND (reference sequence). V was pared by 3 bases and J by 5 bases, with 13 bases between. The CDR3 nucleotides are TGTGCCAGTAGTATGCCGGGTATGGGGACTGAAGCTTTCTTT. This gives the protein CASSMPGMGTEAFF.

The chain's CDR3 is CSAGDSSRRETQYF. CDR3 in DNA: TGCAGTGCTGGGGACTCCTCAAGACGAGAGACCCAGTACTTC. The rearrangement uses TRBV20-1 and TRBJ2-5; D is possibly TRBD2 (6 bases). CDR3 length: 14 residues. From germline, CDR1 is DFQATT and CDR2 SNEGSKA (reference sequence). V dropped 5 bases and J dropped 4 bases, with 17 bases sitting between them.

V usage is TRBV20-1 and J usage is TRBJ1-1; D is unresolved. The ends were cut back, 1 base at V and 7 bases at J, with 16 bases in the middle. CDR1 is DFQATT and CDR2 is SNEGSKA in the germline V gene (reference sequence). The CDR3 contains 14 residues. The CDR3 DNA is TGCAGTGCTAGAGCTCCTCGACTATACAGTGAAGCTTTCTTT. Translated, it gives CSARAPRLYSEAFF.

The rearrangement joins TRBV19 to TRBJ1-1; D remains unclear. The CDR3 runs to 14 residues. Looked up from germline, CDR1 is LNHDA and CDR2 is SQIVND (reference sequence). V was cut by 3 bases and J by 11 bases, with 19 bases left in between. The CDR3 DNA reads TGTGCCAGTAGTATGGACCGGGCCTCTAAAGTGGCTTTCTTT. Amino acids: CASSMDRASKVAFF.

This chain uses TRBV7-2 with TRBJ2-7, with D unclear. Germline assignment: CDR1 SGHTA and CDR2 FQGNSA. This CDR3 contains 13 residues. Deletions cut 2 bases from V and 2 bases from J, with 7 bases between. CDR3 coding DNA: TGTGCCAGCAGCTTATCCTCCGCCTACGAGCAGTACTTC. Translation gives CASSLSSAYEQYF.

This chain links TRBV19 with TRBJ2-1; no clear D gene. Germline V gene lookup returns CDR1 LNHDA and CDR2 SQIVND (reference sequence). The length of the CDR3 is 13 residues. Between the trimmed V and J ends, which lost 10 bases and 0 bases, there was a span of 10 bases. The CDR3 coding sequence is TGTGCCACCCACGGCCTCTCCTACAATGAGCAGTTCTTC. Translating gives CATHGLSYNEQFF.

The genes are TRBV20-1 and TRBJ1-1, with D hard to call. The CDR3 contains 12 residues. Germline-derived CDR1 and CDR2 are DFQATT and SNEGSKA (reference sequence). Trimming shortened V by 1 base and J by 9 bases, and 12 bases separated the two germline ends. The CDR3 DNA reads as TGCAGTGCTAGAGTAACAGCATTACAAGCTTTCTTT. Protein sequence: CSARVTALQAFF.

This clonotype was counted once. The chain couples TRBV9 to TRBJ2-1, with 8 bases identical to TRBD2. Per the germline V gene, CDR1 is SGDLS and CDR2 is YYNGEE. V lost 0 bases, J lost 4 bases, and 9 bases stayed unmatched. CDR3 length: 17 amino acids. The CDR3 nucleotides are TGTGCCAGCAGCGTAGCTAGGACTAGCCTCAGTTACAATGAGCAGTTCTTC. It is translated as CASSVARTSLSYNEQFF.

V is TRBV7-2 and J is TRBJ1-2, with 8 bases lining up with TRBD1. The CDR3 runs 14 residues. The junction had 6 bases not matched to a gene; V was cut back by 5 bases and J by 4 bases. Per the germline V gene, CDR1 is SGHTA and CDR2 is FQGNSA. The chain's CDR3 is CASSTADRVYGYTF. The DNA for the CDR3 is TGTGCCAGCAGCACCGCGGACAGGGTCTATGGCTACACCTTC.

The rearrangement joins TRBV21-1 to TRBJ2-7. TRBV21-1 is a documented pseudogene. CDR3 length: 14 residues. DNA of the CDR3: TGTGCCAGCAGCAAAGATGTCAAAACCTACGAGCAGTACTTC. This encodes CASSKDVKTYEQYF.

The chain carries TRBV14 and TRBJ2-1; 8 bases agree with TRBD1. CDR3 length: 15 residues. The germline V gene encodes CDR1 SGHDN and CDR2 FVKESK. With V trimmed by 2 bases and J by 5 bases, 5 bases remained unmatched. The CDR3 coding sequence is TGTGCCAGCAGCCAAAGACAGGGGTACGACAATGAGCAGTTCTTC. Translating it yields CASSQRQGYDNEQFF.

The rearrangement joins TRBV3-1 to TRBJ2-7; the match to TRBD2 covers 9 bases. The CDR3 is made up of 15 amino acids. The junction had 8 bases not matched to a gene; V was cut back by 1 base and J by 7 bases. Per germline, CDR1 LGHDT and CDR2 YNNKEL (reference sequence). CDR3 amino acids: CASSQGDGLAREQYF. DNA of the CDR3: TGTGCCAGCAGCCAAGGCGATGGACTAGCGAGGGAGCAGTACTTC.

V gene TRBV7-2 combines with J gene TRBJ1-2, with TRBD1 as a possible D gene (6 bases). The V gene's germline CDR1 is SGHTA and CDR2 FQGNSA. With 5 bases removed from V and 5 bases from J, the gap between germline ends came to 15 bases. This CDR3 is built from 14 residues. The DNA of the CDR3 is TGTGCCAGCAGCGGGACAATTTCGGGGTATGGCTACACCTTC. Its translation: CASSGTISGYGYTF.

The rearrangement joins TRBV11-2 to TRBJ1-5; 8 bases align to TRBD1. The CDR3 consists of 14 residues. V lost 4 bases, J lost 9 bases, and 8 bases stayed unmatched. The germline gives CDR1 SGHAT, CDR2 FQNNGV. CDR3 loop: CASSSSDRGRPQHF. CDR3 DNA sequence: TGTGCCAGCAGCTCTAGTGACAGGGGAAGGCCCCAGCATTTT.

The V call is TRBV18, the J call TRBJ2-1; D is unclear. CDR1 and CDR2 from the germline V gene are KGHSH and LQKENI. CDR3 size: 11 residues. The V end was cut by 5 bases, the J end by 8 bases, with 7 bases between. CDR3 region: CASSASYEQFF. CDR3 DNA sequence: TGTGCCAGCTCAGCGAGCTATGAGCAGTTCTTC. Drawing the rest from reference TRBV18 and TRBJ2-1, the complete variable domain is NAGVMQNPRHLVRRRGQEARLRCSPMKGHSHVYWYRQLPEEGLKFMVYLQKENIIDESGMPKERFSAEFPKEGPSILRIQQVVRGDSAAYFCASSASYEQFFGPGTRLTVL.

The chain couples TRBV2 to TRBJ2-5, with a possible D match to TRBD1 (6 bases). Germline V gene lookup returns CDR1 SNHLY and CDR2 FYNNEI. Trimming took off 8 bases at V and 1 base at J, with 14 bases between the two ends. The length of the CDR3 is 14 residues. The DNA for the CDR3 is TGTGCCAGCGGACAGAGGAGCGGCCAAGAGACCCAGTACTTC. Translation: CASGQRSGQETQYF.

The chain is built from TRBV30 and TRBJ1-6; TRBD1 matches 8 bases. V dropped 0 bases and J dropped 2; count of bases not matched to a gene: 3. This CDR3 has 16 residues. Per germline, CDR1 GTSNPN and CDR2 SVGIG (reference sequence). CDR3 in DNA: TGTGCCTGGAGTGTACAGGGGGACCCCTATAATTCACCCCTCCACTTT. It is translated as CAWSVQGDPYNSPLHF.

This clonotype was counted once. The chain employs TRBV29-1 and TRBJ2-7; the D gene could be TRBD1 or TRBD2 (5 bases each). Germline CDR1 SQVTM, CDR2 ANQGSEA. V was pared by 4 bases and J by 2 bases, with 9 bases between. This CDR3 is 12 amino acids long. The CDR3 region has the DNA TGCAGCGTTGTTGGGGGTCCCTACGAGCAGTACTTC. It codes for CSVVGGPYEQYF.

This clonotype has a handful of counts. A read error may produce the germline difference seen at one junction end. This chain uses TRBV7-9 with TRBJ1-1, with D possibly TRBD1 on 6 matching bases. CDR3 length: 14 amino acids. Germline values: CDR1 SEHNR, CDR2 FQNEAQ (reference sequence). The CDR3 DNA follows: TGTGCCAGCAGCTCCCAACAGGGTGGCACTGAAGCTTTTTTT. Protein sequence: CASSSQQGGTEAFF.

This clonotype was observed a few times. The rearrangement uses TRBV5-1 and TRBJ2-7; the D gene is possibly TRBD1 (5 bases). This CDR3 has 15 residues. V lost 0 bases to trimming and J lost 2 bases, with 12 bases between them. Looked up from germline, CDR1 is SGHRS and CDR2 is YFSETQ. CDR3 bases: TGCGCCAGCAGCTTGGGGACAACTACTACCTACGAGCAGTACTTC. It is translated as CASSLGTTTTYEQYF.

This clonotype came up once. The rearrangement joins TRBV12-3 or TRBV12-4 to TRBJ2-7; D not resolved. V was clipped by 3 bases and J by 6 bases, with 15 bases between them. This CDR3 has 14 residues. The CDR3, as DNA: TGTGCCAGCAGTTTTCCCGGGCGAGTGGGCGAGCAGTACTTC. Its protein product is CASSFPGRVGEQYF.

This clonotype was observed a single time. CDR3 in amino acids: CASSLASANTEAFF. For the CDR3, the DNA is TGTGCCAGCAGTTTAGCGTCAGCGAACACTGAAGCTTTCTTT. This rearrangement joins TRBV12-3 or TRBV12-4 to TRBJ1-1; D remains unclear. CDR3 length: 14 residues. Trimming removed 0 bases from V and 1 base from J, with 6 bases in between.